The entry that follows covers one T cell receptor beta chain sequence. Profiled with immunoSEQ multiplex PCR; TCRdb holds only in-frame clones, not every one. The table records 250,000 to 300,000 clones, about 76% of them present only once. This sample stems from a study of blood T cell repertoires in COVID-19. Study background: Samples of COVID-19 (acute and convalescent) were obtained from the United States, Italy and Spain.

The CDR3 has 16 residues. V was shortened by 1 base and J by 1 base, with 14 bases between the two germline ends. Germline V gene lookup returns CDR1 SGHDT and CDR2 YYEEEE. The specimen was peripheral blood. This rearrangement joins TRBV5-6 to TRBJ1-1; tentative D call: TRBD1 (6 bases). The sequence came from a woman between 55 and 75 years old with active or convalescent COVID-19. CDR3 nucleotide sequence: TGTGCCAGCAGCTTGCTTGGACAGACTTCGAACACTGAAGCTTTCTTT. Residues: CASSLLGQTSNTEAFF.